The 10 T cell receptor beta chains below come from one sample, sequenced in a study of radiation and T cells in renal cell carcinoma. Using immunoSEQ multiplex PCR, the repertoire was profiled, and TCRdb retains in-frame clones only, with some absent. Among approximately 90,000 clones listed, around four fifths were seen once. Noted time point: blood 4 weeks post-SBRT, at nephrectomy. The treatment here: 15 Gy SBRT to primary tumor, nephrectomy 4 weeks later. Material: blood, obtained from a patient whose treatment included radiotherapy and nephrectomy. The source of these receptors is a man aged 50-60 years with renal cell carcinoma.

A single count supports this clone. J is TRBJ2-6 and V is TRBV2; D call uncertain. With 7 bases removed from V and 0 bases from J, the gap between germline ends came to 7 bases. Germline values: CDR1 SNHLY, CDR2 FYNNEI. This CDR3 has 14 residues. The CDR3 is CASNGLSGANVLTF. The CDR3 nucleotides are TGTGCCAGCAATGGCCTCTCTGGGGCCAACGTCCTGACTTTC. Full variable domain (rest looked up from reference TRBV2 and TRBJ2-6): EPEVTQTPSHQVTQMGQEVILRCVPISNHLYFYWYRQILGQKVEFLVSFYNNEISEKSEIFDDQFSVERPDGSNFTLKIRSTKLEDSAMYFCASNGLSGANVLTFGAGSRLTVL.

This chain joins TRBV30 and TRBJ2-3; no definite D call. Germline values: CDR1 GTSNPN, CDR2 SVGIG (reference sequence). The CDR3 is made up of 13 amino acids. The V and J ends lost 0 bases and 2 bases respectively, with 6 bases between them. The CDR3 nucleotides read TGTGCCTGGAGTGTACTGTCCACAGATACGCAGTATTTT. This translates into CAWSVLSTDTQYF. Supplemented by reference TRBV30 and TRBJ2-3, the full variable domain reads SQTIHQWPATLVQPVGSPLSLECTVEGTSNPNLYWYRQAAGRGLQLLFYSVGIGQISSEVPQNLSASRPQDRQFILSSKKLLLSDSGFYLCAWSVLSTDTQYFGPGTRLTVL.

This chain links TRBV2 with TRBJ2-5, with D perhaps TRBD1 or TRBD2 (6 bases each). The CDR3 extends over 13 amino acids. Deletions cut 7 bases from V and 5 bases from J, with 14 bases between. CDR1 is SNHLY and CDR2 is FYNNEI in the germline V gene. The CDR3 bases are TGTGCCAGCAAGGAGGGGGTAGCGGAGACCCAGTACTTC. Residues: CASKEGVAETQYF.

This chain connects TRBV4-1 to TRBJ2-3; 15 nucleotides match TRBD2. Germline V gives CDR1 MGHRA, CDR2 YSYEKL. Germline trimming cut 4 bases from V and 4 bases from J; bases unmatched to any gene: 3. The CDR3 runs 16 residues. DNA for the CDR3: TGCGCCAGCAGCCCGGGACTAGCGGGGGGTGCAGATACGCAGTATTTT. Encoded protein: CASSPGLAGGADTQYF.

The rearrangement uses TRBV19 and TRBJ1-5, with D perhaps matching TRBD1 (6 bases). The CDR3 length is 13 residues. Germline-derived CDR1 and CDR2 are LNHDA and SQIVND (reference sequence). Trimming removed 3 bases from V and 6 bases from J, with 9 bases in between. The DNA for the CDR3 is TGTGCCAGTAGTATTTGGGGGCCTCAGCCCCAGCATTTT. Protein: CASSIWGPQPQHF. Using reference TRBV19 and TRBJ1-5 for the parts outside the CDR3, the full variable domain is DGGITQSPKYLFRKEGQNVTLSCEQNLNHDAMYWYRQDPGQGLRLIYYSQIVNDFQKGDIAEGYSVSREKKESFPLTVTSAQKNPTAFYLCASSIWGPQPQHFGDGTRLSIL.

Only one count was recorded for this clone. V usage is TRBV9 and J usage is TRBJ2-2, with 7 positions matching TRBD2. The CDR3 extends over 15 amino acids. Germline CDR1 reads SGDLS; CDR2 reads YYNGEE. J lost 4 bases, V lost 9 bases, and 12 bases had no gene match. The DNA of the CDR3 is TGTGCCACCCCCCACGGAGCGGGAAGCACCGGGGAGCTGTTTTTT. Protein sequence: CATPHGAGSTGELFF.

The chain joins TRBV7-2 to TRBJ1-5; maybe TRBD1 (6 bases). The CDR3 is 12 amino acids. V dropped 5 bases and J dropped 9 bases, with 11 bases sitting between them. The germline V gene encodes CDR1 SGHTA and CDR2 FQGNSA. The CDR3 DNA reads TGTGCCAGCAGCGAACAGGGTCGGCCCCAGCATTTT. Translated: CASSEQGRPQHF.

V and J are TRBV18 and TRBJ2-1, with D perhaps assigned TRBD1 or TRBD2 (6 bases each). Deletions cut 4 bases from V and 7 bases from J, with 11 bases between. This CDR3 comprises 13 residues. CDR1 is KGHSH and CDR2 is LQKENI in the germline V gene. CDR3 sequence (DNA): TGTGCCAGCTCACGGGTAGGGGGGAATGAGCAGTTCTTC. The encoded protein is CASSRVGGNEQFF.

This clone showed up just a few times. The V and J genes are TRBV5-8 and TRBJ1-2; the D is unclear. Trimming pared 4 bases from V and 4 bases from J, leaving 20 bases between. This CDR3 comprises 16 residues. Germline values: CDR1 SGHTS, CDR2 YDEGEE. CDR3 amino acids: CASSPSQSNEGYGYTF. In DNA form, the CDR3 reads TGTGCCAGCAGCCCGAGTCAGTCCAACGAGGGCTATGGCTACACCTTC.

This clone was seen just once. This chain joins TRBV5-1 and TRBJ2-5; 7 bases agree with TRBD1. The junction had 19 bases not matched to a gene; V was cut back by 3 bases and J by 5 bases. Per the germline V gene, CDR1 is SGHRS and CDR2 is YFSETQ. The CDR3 length is 18 residues. CDR3 protein: CASSSGTASPTFMETQYF. CDR3 coding DNA: TGCGCCAGCAGCTCCGGGACAGCAAGTCCAACCTTTATGGAGACCCAGTACTTC.